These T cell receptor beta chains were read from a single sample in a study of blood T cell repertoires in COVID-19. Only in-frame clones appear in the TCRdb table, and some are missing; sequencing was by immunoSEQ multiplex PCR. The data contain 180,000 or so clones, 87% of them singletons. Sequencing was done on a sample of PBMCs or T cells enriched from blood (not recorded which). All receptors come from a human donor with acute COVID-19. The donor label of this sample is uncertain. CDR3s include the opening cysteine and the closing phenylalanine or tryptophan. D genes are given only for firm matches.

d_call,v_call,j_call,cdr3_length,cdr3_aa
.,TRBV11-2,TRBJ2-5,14,CASRPGTLQETQYF
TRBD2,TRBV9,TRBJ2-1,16,CASSPPGLAGDNEQFF
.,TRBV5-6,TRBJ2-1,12,CAASRQGYEQFF
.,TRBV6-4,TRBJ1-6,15,CASEPRRTKDSPLHF
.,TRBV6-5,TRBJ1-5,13,CASVLGGNQPQHF
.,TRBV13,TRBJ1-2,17,CASSLGQGLAPNYGYTF
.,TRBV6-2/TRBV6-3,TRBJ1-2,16,CASSLFAAPWAYGYTF
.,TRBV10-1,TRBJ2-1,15,CASSGPTGSYNEQFF
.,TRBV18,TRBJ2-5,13,CASSPGSEETQYF
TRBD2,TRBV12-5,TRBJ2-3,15,CASGFGAGGADTQYF
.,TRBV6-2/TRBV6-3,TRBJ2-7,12,CASSRDTYEQYF
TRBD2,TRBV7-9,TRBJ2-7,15,CASSSTSGGSYEQYF
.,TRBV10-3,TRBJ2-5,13,CAISEPGAETQYF
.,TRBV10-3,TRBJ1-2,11,CATLDSYGYTF
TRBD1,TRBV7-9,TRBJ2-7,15,CASSRRQGVAYEQYF
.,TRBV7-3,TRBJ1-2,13,CASSFRGIYGYTF
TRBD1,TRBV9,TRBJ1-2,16,CASSVEPRGVAYGYTF
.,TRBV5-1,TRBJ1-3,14,CASSLAVGGRAIYF
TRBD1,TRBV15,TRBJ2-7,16,CATSRDWGTAIYEQYF
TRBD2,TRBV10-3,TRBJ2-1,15,CAISERAGEYNEQFF
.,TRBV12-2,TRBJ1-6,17,CASRLRNGSKNNSPLHF
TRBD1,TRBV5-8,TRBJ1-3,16,CASSPGRGPIGNTIYF
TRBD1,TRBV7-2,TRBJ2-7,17,CASSLGTGALYSYEQYF
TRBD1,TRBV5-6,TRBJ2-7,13,CASSYGQGDEQYF
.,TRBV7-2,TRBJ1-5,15,CASSARGSRDQPQHF
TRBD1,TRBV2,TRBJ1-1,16,CASSEAGTGSDTEAFF
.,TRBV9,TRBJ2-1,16,CASSARSGPAYNEQFF
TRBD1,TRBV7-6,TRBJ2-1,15,CASSLDWTGDNEQFF
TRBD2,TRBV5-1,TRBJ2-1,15,CASSFGGASYNEQFF
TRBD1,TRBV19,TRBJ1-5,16,CASSMGQGGRHQPQHF
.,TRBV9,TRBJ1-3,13,CASSVAPRDTIYF
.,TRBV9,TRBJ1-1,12,CASSPRLDEAFF
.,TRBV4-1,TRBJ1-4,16,CASSQEAVPTNEKLFF
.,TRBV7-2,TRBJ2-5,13,CASTQRGGETQYF
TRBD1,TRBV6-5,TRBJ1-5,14,CASTRQGTNQPQHF
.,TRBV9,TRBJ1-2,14,CASSVGQGNYGYTF
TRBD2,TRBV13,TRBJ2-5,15,CASSYRRGGGETQYF
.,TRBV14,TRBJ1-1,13,CASSPPGSTEAFF
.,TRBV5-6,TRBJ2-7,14,CASSILQGSYEQYF
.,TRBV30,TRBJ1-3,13,CAWSQDSGNTIYF
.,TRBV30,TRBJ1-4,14,CAWSAIGEWEKLFF
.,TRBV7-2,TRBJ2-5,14,CASSLGTYQETQYF
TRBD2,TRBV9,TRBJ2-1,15,CASSVEASGGDEQFF
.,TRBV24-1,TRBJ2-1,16,CATSDGQGWADNEQFF
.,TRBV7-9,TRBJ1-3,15,CASSLSGEAGNTIYF
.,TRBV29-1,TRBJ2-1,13,CSVDGRPYNEQFF
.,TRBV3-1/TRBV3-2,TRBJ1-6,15,CASSPDDRNNSPLHF
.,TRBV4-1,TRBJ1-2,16,CASSQDWGGARYGYTF
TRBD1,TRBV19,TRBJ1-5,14,CATSGQGDNQPQHF
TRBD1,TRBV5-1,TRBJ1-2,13,CASSFGQGYGYTF
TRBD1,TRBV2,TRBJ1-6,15,CASRQIQGPRSPLHF
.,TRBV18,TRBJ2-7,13,CASSPSGSYEQYF
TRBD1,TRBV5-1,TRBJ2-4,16,CASSREPGQGANIQYF
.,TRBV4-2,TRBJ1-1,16,CASSQDPHPGDTEAFF
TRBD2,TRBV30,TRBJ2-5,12,CAWRWGGETQYF
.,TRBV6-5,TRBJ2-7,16,CASSYSMGGGVYEQYF
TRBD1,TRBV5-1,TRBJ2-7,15,CASRTGLEIYDEQYF
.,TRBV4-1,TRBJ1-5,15,CASSQVPVGNQPQHF
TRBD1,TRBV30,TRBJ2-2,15,CAWSFRTGYTGELFF